The clone carrying this T cell receptor beta chain was observed a few times. The sample belongs to a study of T cell responses to AZD1222 COVID-19 vaccine. The CDR3 contains 13 residues. Germline loops: CDR1 MNHEY, CDR2 SVGAGI. Between the trimmed V and J ends, which lost 5 bases and 5 bases, there was a span of 9 bases. Assay used: immunoSEQ multiplex PCR; TCRdb lists only in-frame clones, some missing. The data hold 150,000 to 200,000 clones, with roughly 92% observed a single time. The specimen was peripheral blood, collected on day 0 of AZD1222 vaccination. The source is an adult in good health. The chain uses TRBV6-5 and TRBJ1-4; D uncertain. The CDR3 loop is CASSKRTNEKLFF. The CDR3 bases are TGTGCCAGCAGTAAACGGACGAATGAAAAACTGTTTTTT.